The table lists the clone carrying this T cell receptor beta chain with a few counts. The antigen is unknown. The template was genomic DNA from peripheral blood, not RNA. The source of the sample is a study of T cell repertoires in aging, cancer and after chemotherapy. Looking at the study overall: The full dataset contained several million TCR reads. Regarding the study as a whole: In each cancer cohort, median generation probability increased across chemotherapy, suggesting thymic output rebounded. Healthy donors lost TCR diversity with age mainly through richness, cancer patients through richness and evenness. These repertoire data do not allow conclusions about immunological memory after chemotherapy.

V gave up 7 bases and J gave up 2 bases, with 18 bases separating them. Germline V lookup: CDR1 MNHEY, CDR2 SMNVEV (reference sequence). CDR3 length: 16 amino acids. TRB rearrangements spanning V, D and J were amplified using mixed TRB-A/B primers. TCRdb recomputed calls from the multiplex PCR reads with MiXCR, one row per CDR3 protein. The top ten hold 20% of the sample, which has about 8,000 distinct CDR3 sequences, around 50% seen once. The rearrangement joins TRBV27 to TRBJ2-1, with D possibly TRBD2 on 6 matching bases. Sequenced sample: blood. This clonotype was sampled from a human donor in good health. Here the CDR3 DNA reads TGTGCCAGCACCCCCCTGGGGGGAGACCCCTACAATGAGCAGTTCTTC. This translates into CASTPLGGDPYNEQFF.